The T cell receptor beta chain under discussion was sequenced for a study of T cells in Graves' hyperthyroidism and ophthalmopathy. This clonotype was seen a few times. Diagnosis of hyperthyroidism was new in patients aged 18 to 65, and its duration was under 2 months. In making diagnoses, clinical symptoms, serum thyroxine and TRAb, thyroid ultrasound and orbital computed tomography were all used. It was 8 to 10 ml of fresh peripheral blood that supplied the PBMCs. Germline values: CDR1 SGDLS, CDR2 YYNGEE. The CDR3 is 15 residues long. Trimming removed 3 bases from V and 2 bases from J; junction bases left unmatched: 6. The investigators amplified TCR beta CDR3 regions from RNA transcripts. HTBI primers were the set used in a first-round RT-PCR of the TCR CDR3. One entry per CDR3 protein, called by TCRdb with MiXCR from the multiplex PCR reads. The table records about 480,000 distinct CDR3 sequences, around an eighth of them present only once.

What was sequenced was blood. J is TRBJ2-5 and V is TRBV9; 8 positions match TRBD2. The sequence was obtained from a woman under 30 with Graves' hyperthyroidism. Written as DNA, the CDR3 is TGTGCCAGCAGCGGAAGCGGGAGTACACAAGAGACCCAGTACTTC. Translated, it gives CASSGSGSTQETQYF.